This T cell receptor beta chain was sequenced for a study of blood T cell repertoires in COVID-19 (TCRdb year 2020). For the study in its entirety: Collaborator samples came from the United States, Italy and Spain and covered acute and convalescent phases of COVID-19. The repertoires were made available in a free public database intended to serve as a resource for research on the immune response to SARS-CoV-2. The dataset comprised deeply sampled blood TCRbeta repertoires from subjects exposed to, actively infected with, or recovered from COVID-19. The material from the prospective study consisted of cDNA or gDNA derived from T cells, B-cell-depleted T cells, or PBMCs. Sample metadata almost always included a de-identified subject ID, COVID-19 status, age in years and sex. Where HLA class I and class II types were available, the types were taken from metadata supplied by the sample provider, not from assay-based typing. The samples were drawn from the first 160 participants of the ongoing ImmuneRACE study and from 1,200 or so subjects provided by 6 global collaborators.

Results and caveats for the whole study, not just this receptor: Clinical and demographic metadata were provided uncurated, with the amount varying by source and participant.

This clone was recorded only once. This receptor's antigen is unknown. Base qualities are not recorded, but no much larger clone differs from it by a single base. TCRbeta CDR3 regions were amplified from genomic DNA using the immunoSEQ Assay, a bias-controlled multiplex PCR. The paper's data handling went like this. Nucleated cell counts per sample were estimated from amplification of reference gene primers within the assay. Sequence reads were collapsed and filtered to measure the absolute abundance of every unique TCRbeta CDR3 rearrangement. For each sample, productive Simpson clonality was calculated by taking the square root of Simpson's diversity index across productive rearrangements. TCRdb limited this immuneACCESS table to in-frame rearrangements with V and J called. A share of clones is missing; checked studies link under half to unresolved V genes, and the rest is unexplained. The DNA gave D and trimming, while V, J and clone size come from that table. This sample lists about 260,000 clones; roughly 87% were detected once. The ten biggest clones cover about 2.2% of the sample.

The CDR3 goes from the cysteine to the phenylalanine over 18 residues. Just the 54-base CDR3 DNA is kept, in frame starting at base 1. Germline trimming amounts to 5 bases on V and 2 bases on J, with 15 as the count of junction bases outside the gene matches. In the germline V gene (reference sequence), CDR1 corresponds to SEHNR and CDR2 to FQNEAQ. Another Seattle source contributed samples from volunteer blood donors who had recovered from COVID-19. Whole blood was collected in K2EDTA tubes by collaborating institutions according to the institutions' own protocols. For TCRbeta analysis, collaborators shipped samples as frozen whole blood, isolated PBMCs, or DNA extracted from either of those sample types.

This sequence originates from a woman between 50 and 59 years old who had recovered from COVID-19. The V and J genes are TRBV7-9 and TRBJ1-2; 9 junctional bases match TRBD1. The sequenced sample was peripheral blood. The DNA sequence is given as TGTGCCAGCAGCCCGACGGGACAGGGTTGGGCCCCCAACTATGGCTACACCTTC. Its protein product is CASSPTGQGWAPNYGYTF.